This T cell receptor (beta chain) was found in a study of T cell responses to AZD1222 COVID-19 vaccine. Notes on the study in general: Seropositivity was recorded at baseline in only 5 or 6 AZD1222 recipients.

Note on this clone: Its antigen is not identified.

This CDR3 contains 15 residues. Germline V gene lookup returns CDR1 MDHEN and CDR2 SYDVKM. Trimming left V 8 bases short and J 0 bases short, with 13 bases between. The assay was immunoSEQ multiplex PCR, and TCRdb's table has in-frame clones only and misses some. The sample includes more than 150,000 clones, around 94% of them seen just once. Sequenced here: peripheral blood, sampled 28 days after the second AZD1222 dose. The V call is TRBV28, the J call TRBJ2-2; D is uncertain. The receptor was derived from an adult who received the AZD1222 COVID-19 vaccine. As DNA, the CDR3 is TGTGCCAGCCGGTTCTTGGCTTCGAACACCGGGGAGCTGTTTTTT. Protein sequence: CASRFLASNTGELFF.